The TCR beta chain described here comes from a study of CD8+CD57+ T cells in acquired aplastic anemia. Turning to the study itself: Sorted CD4+ and CD8+ cells yielded DNA averaging roughly 3.3 ug. Study observations and caveats: Found in both controls and patients were approximately 30 CD8+ CDR3 sequences. CD8+ Simpson's diversity showed no significant patient-control difference.

This clonotype was counted many times. No antigen is known for it. Trimming removed 0 bases at V and 0 bases at J, with 3 bases between. CDR1 SGDLS and CDR2 YYNGEE come from the germline V gene. The CDR3 spans 14 residues. TCR beta VDJ and CDR3 were profiled, and genomic DNA was the template. TCRdb redid the calling of the reads with MiXCR, one entry per CDR3 protein. The repertoire includes about 81,000 distinct CDR3 sequences, around 42% of them detected once, and 66% sits in the top ten. This receptor was obtained from a human donor in good health, serving as a control. The chain recombines TRBV9 with TRBJ2-2, with D unclear. The source material was sorted CD4+, CD8+, or CD8+CD57+ T cells (not recorded which) from PBMCs. DNA for the CDR3: TGTGCCAGCAGCGTAGGGCCGAACACCGGGGAGCTGTTTTTT. Amino acid sequence: CASSVGPNTGELFF.